Here is one TCR beta chain with its context. This receptor's antigen is unknown. Base-call qualities are not available, and no considerably larger clone is one nucleotide away. Library construction relied on 5' RACE. This sample was sequenced with an Illumina HiSeq 2500. A second PCR of about 6 to 12 cycles was run with a J-beta primer mix and a sample-barcoded 5' primer. A template-switch 5' adaptor carrying 12 random nucleotides introduced a unique molecular identifier onto each TCR beta cDNA molecule. Each sample yielded at least 2.5 million CDR3-containing paired-end reads. First-strand cDNA synthesis was performed from all RNA using the Mint cDNA synthesis kit, with priming by a TRBC-specific oligonucleotide. After uracil-DNA glycosylase treatment, a first 18-cycle PCR used universal primers M1SS and BC2_uni_R on all cDNA. In the source study's methods: For normalization, 1 million high-quality reads were randomly selected from each sample, with every read carrying a distinct molecular identifier. Reads with shared molecular identifiers were discarded instead of being binned into consensus sequences. MiTCR, run with a Q25 quality threshold and the strictest error-elimination algorithm, handled CDR3 identification, clonotype clustering and error correction. A nonparametric unseen species model with Euler transformation was used to estimate a lower bound on total TCR beta diversity. In-frame beta chains were kept once TCRdb had trimmed the public reads at Q25 with fastp and called clones with MiXCR. Entries that share a CDR3 protein sequence are merged under the most common genes and DNA. It is TCRdb's table, rather than the study itself, that gives the V and J calls and clone size. This sample has 650,000 to 900,000 distinct CDR3 sequences in its table, and about 62% of those were observed once. Of the sample, roughly a quarter falls within the top ten clones.

Systemically healthy Caucasian individuals from Russia, around 39 in total and aged about 6 to 95 years, were included as donors. Ten milliliters of peripheral blood were collected from each donor into EDTA-treated Vacutainer tubes. PBMCs were isolated by Ficoll-Paque density-gradient centrifugation, with at least 6 million obtained per sample. Trizol reagent was used to extract total RNA from PBMCs, with at least 6 micrograms per sample. The percentages of naive CD45RAhigh/CD27high T cells were determined by flow cytometry on a PBMC aliquot from every donor. The sample belongs to a study of blood T cells in healthy people across ages (dated by TCRdb to between 2015 and 2016). Looking at the study overall: In model experiments, template switching captured about one uniquely barcoded TCR beta cDNA molecule for every two T cells. To track age-related changes in TCR beta repertoire diversity, the study relied on deep sequencing normalized with unique cDNA molecular identifiers. The donors were divided into four age groups: young (average around 15 years), middle-aged (about 39), aged (about 60) and long-lived (82). Donors of different ages were randomly distributed across sequencing lanes to avoid experimental bias. Two additional independent replicas of 1 million unique cDNA reads from the same blood draw were analyzed for two donors (one aged 18 to 30 and one aged 80 or older). The research as a whole found: As age increased, observed TCR beta diversity per million T cells dropped in a roughly linear way, and a significant reduction was already evident by age around 41. Conclusive comparison of naive and antigen-experienced compartments was prevented by the profiling of bulk unsorted PBMCs. Compared with the aged group, the long-lived group had more naive CD4+ T cells, fewer expanded clones and increased TCR diversity, a pattern suggesting age selection. Estimates of total diversity from one million sequenced T cells were regarded as lower bounds and underestimates. A strong correlation was found between observed TCR beta diversity and the percentage of naive T cells measured by flow cytometry. The CMV infection status of donors was not known, potentially confounding age-related changes in expanded clonotypes.

The germline V gene encodes CDR1 SGDLS and CDR2 YYNGEE. V trim: 2 bases; J trim: 7 bases; unmatched bases: 9. Reading from cysteine to phenylalanine, the CDR3 counts 15 amino acids. Just the 45-base CDR3 DNA is kept, in frame starting at base 1. Specimen: blood. This receptor was obtained from a man younger than 40 in good health. The chain is made from TRBV9 and TRBJ2-1, and TRBD2 matches 7 of the central bases. The sequenced DNA is TGTGCCAGCAGCGTGGGGGGGGATTGGGGAAATGAGCAGTTCTTC. Protein translation: CASSVGGDWGNEQFF.